The next 25 T cell receptor beta chains were all read from a single sample in a study of blood T cell repertoires in COVID-19. Assay used: immunoSEQ multiplex PCR; TCRdb lists only in-frame clones, some missing. The table has fewer than 110,000 clones, about 90% seen once. Sequenced: peripheral blood. These receptors were obtained from a man between 45 and 60 years old with acute or convalescent COVID-19.

This chain connects TRBV11-2 to TRBJ2-7; D gene uncertain. The V and J ends lost 1 base and 4 bases respectively, with 5 bases between them. This CDR3 region has 12 residues. The germline V gene encodes CDR1 SGHAT and CDR2 FQNNGV. CDR3 sequence: CASSLVRYEQYF. CDR3 nucleotides: TGTGCCAGCAGCTTAGTGAGATACGAGCAGTACTTC.

This chain uses TRBV7-9 with TRBJ2-7; perhaps TRBD1 as D (6 bases). The germline gives CDR1 SEHNR, CDR2 FQNEAQ (reference sequence). The V gene lost 11 bases and the J gene lost 2 bases, with 16 bases spanning the gap. CDR3 size: 13 residues. The CDR3 nucleotides read TGTGCCGCAGAGGGGGACCGAGCCTACGAGCAGTACTTC. It yields the protein CAAEGDRAYEQYF.

This clone came up a few times. The chain employs TRBV7-3 and TRBJ2-4, with 11 bases aligning to TRBD2. V lost 2 bases and J lost 0; bases outside the gene matches: 15. The germline V gene encodes CDR1 SGHTA and CDR2 FQGTGA. This CDR3 region has 21 residues. CDR3 coding DNA: TGTGCCAGCAGCTTACGTGTCCTGGGGACTAGCGGATCGATAGCCAAAAACATTCAGTACTTC. This gives the protein CASSLRVLGTSGSIAKNIQYF. Combining the CDR3 with reference TRBV7-3 and TRBJ2-4 gives the whole variable domain GAGVSQTPSNKVTEKGKYVELRCDPISGHTALYWYRQSLGQGPEFLIYFQGTGAADDSGLPNDRFFAVRPEGSVSTLKIQRTERGDSAVYLCASSLRVLGTSGSIAKNIQYFGAGTRLSVL.

The V and J genes are TRBV6-5 and TRBJ2-5, with TRBD1 identical over 9 bases. Germline loops: CDR1 MNHEY, CDR2 SVGAGI. V gave up 4 bases and J gave up 5 bases; unmatched junction bases: 8. The CDR3 is 15 residues long. This chain's CDR3 is CASSSRDRVWETQYF. The CDR3 DNA reads TGTGCCAGCAGTTCCCGGGACAGGGTATGGGAGACCCAGTACTTC.

V gene TRBV14 combines with J gene TRBJ1-4, with D possibly matching TRBD1 (6 bases). Between the trimmed V and J ends, which lost 0 bases and 7 bases, there was a span of 21 bases. Germline CDR1 is SGHDN and CDR2 is FVKESK. This CDR3 has 18 amino acids. The CDR3 loop is CASSQDQAGAQLGEKLFF. DNA for the CDR3: TGTGCCAGCAGCCAAGATCAGGCGGGGGCCCAACTGGGTGAAAAACTGTTTTTT.

The genes are TRBV14 and TRBJ1-1; maybe TRBD1 (5 bases). This CDR3 has 14 residues. The germline V gene encodes CDR1 SGHDN and CDR2 FVKESK. Trimming took off 4 bases at V and 3 bases at J, with 12 bases between the two ends. DNA of the CDR3: TGTGCCAGCAGCCCACTTCCGGGGGACACTGAAGCTTTCTTT. The encoded protein is CASSPLPGDTEAFF.

CDR3 sequence: CASSLEEGLGSYTF. DNA for the CDR3: TGTGCCAGCAGCTTAGAAGAGGGCCTGGGGAGCTACACCTTC. The chain employs TRBV11-2 and TRBJ1-2; D remains ambiguous. Germline loops: CDR1 SGHAT, CDR2 FQNNGV. Trimming left V 0 bases short and J 9 bases short, with 14 bases between. The CDR3 covers 14 residues.

This chain uses TRBV28 with TRBJ1-4; D not certain. V was cut by 8 bases and J by 9 bases, with 22 bases left in between. The CDR3 consists of 15 residues. Per the germline V gene, CDR1 is MDHEN and CDR2 is SYDVKM. As DNA, the CDR3 is TGTGCCAGCTGCACCACCGGGAACTCTCTGAAAAAACTGTTTTTT. Protein sequence: CASCTTGNSLKKLFF. The whole variable domain, filled in from reference TRBV28 and TRBJ1-4, reads DVKVTQSSRYLVKRTGEKVFLECVQDMDHENMFWYRQDPGLGLRLIYFSYDVKMKEKGDIPEGYSVSREKKERFSLILESASTNQTSMYLCASCTTGNSLKKLFFGSGTQLSVL.

The chain carries TRBV2 and TRBJ2-3; D is undetermined. Germline-derived CDR1 and CDR2 are SNHLY and FYNNEI. The V gene lost 0 bases and the J gene lost 0 bases, with 7 bases spanning the gap. This CDR3 spans 15 amino acids. The DNA of the CDR3 is TGTGCCAGCAGTGAAGCGCCGACTAGCACAGATACGCAGTATTTT. It encodes CASSEAPTSTDTQYF.

The CDR3, as DNA: TGTGCCAGCAGTGAATCGGGACAGAACACCGGGGAGCTGTTTTTT. Its translation: CASSESGQNTGELFF. The rearrangement joins TRBV6-1 to TRBJ2-2; TRBD1 is a possible D gene (6 bases). Germline values: CDR1 MNHNS, CDR2 SASEGT. The CDR3 contains 15 residues. The germline V and J ends were trimmed by 2 bases and 1 base, with 8 bases remaining between them.

J is TRBJ2-6 and V is TRBV29-1, with D possibly matching TRBD1 (6 bases). CDR1 and CDR2 (germline): SQVTM, ANQGSEA. This CDR3 has 16 residues. Between the trimmed V and J ends, which lost 5 bases and 0 bases, there was a span of 14 bases. CDR3 in amino acids: CSVTGQVDSGANVLTF. The CDR3, as DNA: TGCAGCGTTACAGGGCAGGTGGACTCTGGGGCCAACGTCCTGACTTTC.

This chain joins TRBV7-6 and TRBJ2-3, with no clear D. CDR1 and CDR2 from the germline V gene are SGHVS and FNYEAQ. The CDR3 extends over 15 amino acids. The V gene lost 1 base and the J gene lost 6 bases, with 14 bases spanning the gap. The CDR3 is CASSLEGAIEDTQYF. The CDR3, as DNA: TGTGCCAGCAGCTTAGAAGGAGCAATTGAGGATACGCAGTATTTT. The full variable domain, its missing parts supplied by reference TRBV7-6 and TRBJ2-3, is GAGVSQSPRYKVTKRGQDVALRCDPISGHVSLYWYRQALGQGPEFLTYFNYEAQQDKSGLPNDRFSAERPEGSISTLTIQRTEQRDSAMYRCASSLEGAIEDTQYFGPGTRLTVL.

This clone was seen just once. The germline gene is not matched at one end of the junction; a read error may be the cause. The rearrangement uses TRBV6-1 and TRBJ1-5; 7 bases are shared with TRBD1. The CDR3 runs 14 residues. The germline CDR1 and CDR2 sequences are MNHNS and SASEGT. DNA for the CDR3: TGTGCCAGCAGCGAAGACAGGGTCAGGCAGCCCCAGCATTTT. This gives the protein CASSEDRVRQPQHF.

This clone was detected a few times. The chain links TRBV4-3 to TRBJ1-2; D remains unclear. This CDR3 has 13 residues. The germline CDR1 and CDR2 sequences are LGHNA and YSLEER. The V and J ends lost 4 bases and 8 bases respectively, with 14 bases between them. CDR3 sequence (DNA): TGCGCCAGCAGCCGAAACGTGTACCAGGGCTACACCTTC. This translates into CASSRNVYQGYTF.

The chain carries TRBV10-3 and TRBJ1-2; 7 bases line up with TRBD1. CDR3 size: 11 residues. Trimming removed 11 bases from V and 4 bases from J; junction bases left unmatched: 4. Germline V gene lookup returns CDR1 ENHRY and CDR2 SYGVKD. The CDR3 region is CASRDSYGYTF. The DNA for the CDR3 is TGTGCCTCCAGGGACAGCTATGGCTACACCTTC.

The V and J genes are TRBV7-2 and TRBJ2-5, with TRBD1 identical over 9 bases. The CDR3 spans 15 residues. Germline V CDR1 and CDR2: SGHTA, FQGNSA. V shed 5 bases, J shed 4 bases, and the junction held 8 bases outside the gene matches. CDR3 sequence reads: CASSPYRGRSETQYF. DNA of the CDR3: TGTGCCAGCAGCCCTTACAGGGGGCGCTCAGAGACCCAGTACTTC. Using reference TRBV7-2 and TRBJ2-5 for the parts outside the CDR3, the full variable domain is GAGVSQSPSNKVTEKGKDVELRCDPISGHTALYWYRQSLGQGLEFLIYFQGNSAPDKSGLPSDRFSAERTGGSVSTLTIQRTQQEDSAVYLCASSPYRGRSETQYFGPGTRLLVL.

The chain carries TRBV5-4 and TRBJ1-2; TRBD1 matches at 8 bases. The V and J ends lost 2 bases and 2 bases, in that order; junction bases with no gene match: 5. CDR3 length equals 15 residues. Germline CDR1 is SGHNT and CDR2 is YYREEE (reference sequence). The CDR3 here is CASSFITGGNYGYTF. The CDR3 coding sequence is TGTGCCAGCAGCTTTATCACAGGGGGAAACTATGGCTACACCTTC.

The V and J genes are TRBV2 and TRBJ1-1; a weak D match, TRBD1 (6 bases). The CDR3 length is 13 residues. CDR1 SNHLY and CDR2 FYNNEI come from the germline V gene. V was trimmed by 4 bases and J by 0 bases, leaving 6 bases between them. CDR3 protein: CASSGQVNTEAFF. The CDR3 DNA sequence: TGTGCCAGCAGTGGACAGGTGAACACTGAAGCTTTCTTT. The full variable domain, its missing parts supplied by reference TRBV2 and TRBJ1-1, is EPEVTQTPSHQVTQMGQEVILRCVPISNHLYFYWYRQILGQKVEFLVSFYNNEISEKSEIFDDQFSVERPDGSNFTLKIRSTKLEDSAMYFCASSGQVNTEAFFGQGTRLTVV.

V gene TRBV4-3 combines with J gene TRBJ2-2; the D is unclear. Germline CDR1 is LGHNA and CDR2 is YSLEER. V was shortened by 0 bases and J by 4 bases, with 6 bases between the two germline ends. The CDR3 sequence is 14 residues long. The CDR3, as DNA: TGCGCCAGCAGCCAAGATCACGGCACCGGGGAGCTGTTTTTT. Residues: CASSQDHGTGELFF.

The chain carries TRBV7-2 and TRBJ1-5, with D possibly matching TRBD1 (6 bases). Germline lookup yields CDR1 SGHTA and CDR2 FQGNSA. V shed 4 bases and J shed 5 bases, with 12 bases lying between them. The CDR3 length is 14 residues. The CDR3 spells CASSSNRVDQPQHF. The CDR3 DNA reads TGTGCCAGCAGCTCCAACAGGGTGGATCAGCCCCAGCATTTT.

The rearrangement links TRBV6-5 to TRBJ1-6, with D possibly matching TRBD1 (6 bases). The CDR3 sequence is 14 residues long. The V end lost 2 bases, the J end lost 8 bases, and 10 bases lay between the germline ends. CDR1 MNHEY and CDR2 SVGAGI come from the germline V gene. CDR3: CASSYGGADSPLHF. CDR3 nucleotide sequence: TGTGCCAGCAGTTACGGGGGGGCTGATTCACCCCTCCACTTT.

The rearrangement links TRBV2 to TRBJ2-3; TRBD2 matches 12 bases. J was trimmed by 6 bases and V by 5 bases; bases with no gene match: 6. Germline loops: CDR1 SNHLY, CDR2 FYNNEI. CDR3 length: 15 amino acids. The CDR3 spells CASSSLAGGRDTQYF. For the CDR3, the DNA is TGTGCCAGCAGTTCCCTAGCGGGGGGGAGGGATACGCAGTATTTT.

The rearrangement joins TRBV18 to TRBJ1-6; perhaps TRBD1 as D (6 bases). The CDR3 sequence is 15 residues long. CDR1 is KGHSH, CDR2 LQKENI, per germline. V lost 8 bases and J 8 bases, leaving 19 bases between the germline ends. The chain's CDR3 is CASAEEQGRDSPLHF. Written as DNA, the CDR3 is TGTGCCAGCGCCGAGGAGCAGGGGCGCGATTCACCCCTCCACTTT.

The chain recombines TRBV9 with TRBJ2-1, with D perhaps matching TRBD1 (5 bases). Germline V lookup: CDR1 SGDLS, CDR2 YYNGEE. The CDR3 consists of 16 residues. Trimming left V 3 bases short and J 6 bases short, with 19 bases between. CDR3 coding DNA: TGTGCCAGCAGCGCTATTACCCTCCCAGGGATCAATGAGCAGTTCTTC. This encodes CASSAITLPGINEQFF.

Notes on this clone: Other DNA sequences in the same sample also yield this CDR3. The rearrangement joins TRBV12-3 or TRBV12-4 to TRBJ1-6; D possibly corresponds to TRBD1 (6 bases). This CDR3 region has 13 residues. V was cut by 2 bases and J by 9 bases, with 8 bases left in between. The CDR3 DNA is TGTGCCAGCAGTTTATTAGGGGGTTCACCCCTCCACTTT. Protein sequence: CASSLLGGSPLHF.